This TCR beta chain was recovered during a study of T-cell reconstitution after alpha-beta-depleted transplantation in children. This CDR3 has 18 residues. V lost 1 base to trimming and J lost 3 bases; unmatched junction nucleotides: 5. CDR1 and CDR2 (germline): SGHAT, FQNNGV. This clonotype came up a few times. This sample's TCRbeta library carried unique molecular identifier barcodes. TCRdb processed the PCR reads anew with MiXCR; each CDR3 protein has one entry. The table shows approximately 490,000 distinct CDR3 sequences, with roughly an eighth occurring only once. The rearrangement uses TRBV11-2 and TRBJ2-2, with 13 nucleotides matching TRBD2. This specimen was PBMCs from the stem cell graft donor, taken from the stem cell graft. The TCR originated in a human donor who donated a stem cell graft to a child with combined immunodeficiency. CDR3 sequence reads: CASSLVGTSGTYTGELFF. The CDR3 bases are TGTGCCAGCAGCTTAGTTGGGACTAGCGGGACCTACACCGGGGAGCTGTTTTTT.